This T cell receptor (beta chain) was sequenced for a study of blood T cell repertoires in COVID-19. Under the authors' procedure: Quantification of nucleated cells was approximated via reference gene primer amplification. Sequenced by immunoSEQ multiplex PCR; TCRdb stores in-frame clones only, minus some. V and J calls and clone size come straight from that table; D and trimming were deduced from the DNA. The sample shows tens of thousands of clones, about 82% of them seen only once. CDR3 size: 14 residues. V lost 4 bases and J lost 0; bases outside the gene matches: 2. The germline V gene has CDR1 SEHNR and CDR2 FQNEAQ (reference sequence).

What was sequenced was peripheral blood. V and J are TRBV7-9 and TRBJ2-5; 7 nucleotides align to TRBD2. This TCR was sampled from a man aged 50-59 years with acute or convalescent COVID-19. The CDR3 protein is CASSSRGDQETQYF. CDR3 sequence (DNA): TGTGCCAGCAGCTCCCGGGGGGACCAAGAGACCCAGTACTTC.